The sequence of this T cell receptor (beta chain) was determined in a study of T-cell reconstitution after alpha-beta-depleted transplantation in children. This clonotype was detected many times. With 6 bases removed from V and 0 bases from J, the gap between germline ends came to 9 bases. Germline CDR1 reads SQVTM; CDR2 reads ANQGSEA. This CDR3 contains 13 residues. The TCRbeta library was prepared with unique molecular identifiers. MiXCR, applied by TCRdb to the PCR reads, yields one record per CDR3 protein. The sample shows approximately 630,000 distinct CDR3 sequences, roughly 13% of them seen only once.

The chain uses TRBV29-1 and TRBJ2-1; possibly TRBD1 for D (5 bases). The clonotype comes from a girl aged 2-10 years with congenital amegakaryocytic thrombocytopenia, due to receive a stem cell transplant. The material was PBMCs, obtained before TCRalphabeta/CD19-depleted stem cell transplant. CDR3: CSVGASSYNEQFF. The CDR3 DNA reads TGCAGCGTAGGGGCGAGCTCCTACAATGAGCAGTTCTTC.